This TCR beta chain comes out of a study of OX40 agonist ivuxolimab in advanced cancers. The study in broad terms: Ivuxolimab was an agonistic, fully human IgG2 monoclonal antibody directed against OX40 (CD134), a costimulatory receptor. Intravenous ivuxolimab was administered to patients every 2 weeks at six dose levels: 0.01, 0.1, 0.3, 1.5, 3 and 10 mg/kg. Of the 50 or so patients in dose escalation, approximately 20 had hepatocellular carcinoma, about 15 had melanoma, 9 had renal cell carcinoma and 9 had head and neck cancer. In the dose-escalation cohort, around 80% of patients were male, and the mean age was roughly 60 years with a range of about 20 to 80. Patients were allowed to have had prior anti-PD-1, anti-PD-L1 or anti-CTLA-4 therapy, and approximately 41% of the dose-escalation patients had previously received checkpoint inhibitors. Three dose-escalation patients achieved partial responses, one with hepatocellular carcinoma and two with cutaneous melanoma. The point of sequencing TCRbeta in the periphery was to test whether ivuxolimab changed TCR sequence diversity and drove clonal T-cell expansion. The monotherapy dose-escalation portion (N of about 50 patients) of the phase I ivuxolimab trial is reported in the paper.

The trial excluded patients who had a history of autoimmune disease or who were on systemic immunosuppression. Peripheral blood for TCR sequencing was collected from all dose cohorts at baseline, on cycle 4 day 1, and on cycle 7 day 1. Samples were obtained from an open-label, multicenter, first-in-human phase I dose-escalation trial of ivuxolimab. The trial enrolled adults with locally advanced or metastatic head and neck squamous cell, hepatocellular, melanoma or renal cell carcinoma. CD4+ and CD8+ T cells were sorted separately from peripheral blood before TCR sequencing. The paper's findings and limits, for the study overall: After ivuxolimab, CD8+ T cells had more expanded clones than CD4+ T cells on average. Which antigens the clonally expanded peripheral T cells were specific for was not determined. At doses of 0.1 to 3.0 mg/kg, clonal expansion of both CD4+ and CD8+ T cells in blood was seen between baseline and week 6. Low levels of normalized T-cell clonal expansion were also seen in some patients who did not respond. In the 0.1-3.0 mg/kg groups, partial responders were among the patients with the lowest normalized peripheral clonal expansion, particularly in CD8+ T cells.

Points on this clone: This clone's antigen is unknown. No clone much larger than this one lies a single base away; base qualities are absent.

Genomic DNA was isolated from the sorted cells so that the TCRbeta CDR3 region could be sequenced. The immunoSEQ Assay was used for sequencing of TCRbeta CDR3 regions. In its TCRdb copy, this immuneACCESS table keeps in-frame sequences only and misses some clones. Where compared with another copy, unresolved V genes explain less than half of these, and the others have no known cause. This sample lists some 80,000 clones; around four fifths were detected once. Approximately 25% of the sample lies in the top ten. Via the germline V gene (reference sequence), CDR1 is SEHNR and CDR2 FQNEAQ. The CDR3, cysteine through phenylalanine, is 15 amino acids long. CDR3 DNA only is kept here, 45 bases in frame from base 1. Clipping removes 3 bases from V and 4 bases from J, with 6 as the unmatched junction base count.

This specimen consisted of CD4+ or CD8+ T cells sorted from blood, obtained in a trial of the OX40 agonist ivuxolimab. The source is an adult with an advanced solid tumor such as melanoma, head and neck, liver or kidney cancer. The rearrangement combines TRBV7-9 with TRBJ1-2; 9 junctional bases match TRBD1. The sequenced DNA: TGTGCCAGCAGCTTGCGGACAGGGGAAGGCTATGGCTACACCTTC. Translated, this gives CASSLRTGEGYGYTF. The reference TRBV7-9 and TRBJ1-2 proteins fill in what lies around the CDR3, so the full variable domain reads DTGVSQNPRHKITKRGQNVTFRCDPISEHNRLYWYRQTLGQGPEFLTYFQNEAQLEKSRLLSDRFSAERPKGSFSTLEIQRTEQGDSAMYLCASSLRTGEGYGYTFGSGTRLTVV.